This T cell receptor beta chain comes out of a study of identical twins. In this sample, this clonotype turned up a few times. This CDR3 spans 14 amino acids. The V gene's germline CDR1 is ENHRY and CDR2 SYGVKD. V shed 6 bases, J shed 3 bases, and the junction held 5 bases outside the gene matches. TCRdb re-analysed the 5' RACE reads in MiXCR, keeping a single row per CDR3 protein. Of 200,000 to 300,000 distinct CDR3 sequences listed, about 12% were seen once; the top ten hold roughly 3.7%. In addition, the sample was reused for a study of yellow fever vaccine responses in identical twins.

The sample comprised memory (CD45RO+) T cells sorted from blood. The clonotype originates from a woman aged 18-29 years in good health. This chain joins TRBV10-3 and TRBJ1-5; 7 bases are a match to TRBD1. The CDR3: CAISRTGDNQPQHF. The CDR3 nucleotides are TGTGCCATCAGCCGGACAGGAGACAATCAGCCCCAGCATTTT.